One and the same sample provided the 21 T cell receptor beta chains below, sequenced in a study of shared clonotypes between healthy human individuals. Only CD45RO-negative cells positively selected for CCR7 counted as naive CD8 cells, so terminally differentiated effector memory CD45RA+ cells were excluded. Some clones are missing from TCRdb's copy, which holds only in-frame ones; the method was immunoSEQ multiplex PCR. The sample consists of approximately 2,000,000 clones, roughly 95% of them appearing once. Sequences were obtained from naive CD8+ T cells from PBMCs. These receptors were collected from a man younger than 35 in good health. Some clones in this sample may be carry-over from other donors' samples.

The rearrangement uses TRBV7-9 and TRBJ2-7; a weak D match, TRBD1 (8 bases). From germline, CDR1 is SEHNR and CDR2 FQNEAQ (reference sequence). Between the trimmed V and J ends, which lost 3 bases and 5 bases, there was a span of 17 bases. The CDR3 loop spans 15 amino acids. The CDR3 sequence is CASSFGQGGANEQYF. The CDR3 coding sequence is TGTGCCAGCAGCTTTGGACAGGGAGGGGCGAACGAGCAGTACTTC.

This chain links TRBV2 with TRBJ1-5, with D perhaps matching TRBD1 (6 bases). The CDR3 sequence is 15 residues long. Trimming cost V 0 bases and J 4 bases, with 10 bases left between them. Germline CDR1 and CDR2: SNHLY and FYNNEI. CDR3 sequence (DNA): TGTGCCAGCAGTGAAGCGCCCAGGGGTAATCAGCCCCAGCATTTT. Translating it yields CASSEAPRGNQPQHF.

The chain uses TRBV28 and TRBJ2-7; D not resolved. Per germline, CDR1 MDHEN and CDR2 SYDVKM. V dropped 4 bases and J dropped 0 bases, with 10 bases sitting between them. CDR3 size: 14 residues. The DNA of the CDR3 is TGTGCCAGCAGTTCACCCTCGAACTCCTACGAGCAGTACTTC. Translation: CASSSPSNSYEQYF.

The chain employs TRBV5-4 and TRBJ1-2; D unclear. V lost 6 bases to trimming and J lost 8 bases, with 11 bases between them. The CDR3 runs 11 residues. CDR1 and CDR2 from the germline V gene are SGHNT and YYREEE (reference sequence). CDR3 in DNA: TGTGCCAGCACTGTCGGCGCCGGCTACACCTTC. Encoded protein: CASTVGAGYTF.

The chain is built from TRBV28 and TRBJ2-7, with D maybe TRBD2 (5 bases). CDR1 MDHEN and CDR2 SYDVKM come from the germline V gene. The germline V and J ends were trimmed by 3 bases and 2 bases, with 11 bases remaining between them. The CDR3 has 14 residues. The CDR3 loop reads CASSLRAPTYEQYF. The CDR3 bases are TGTGCCAGCAGTTTGCGGGCCCCGACCTACGAGCAGTACTTC.

This chain connects TRBV19 to TRBJ2-7; D possibly matches TRBD1 or TRBD2 (5 bases each). Germline V gives CDR1 LNHDA, CDR2 SQIVND (reference sequence). This CDR3 has 15 amino acids. Trimming took 3 bases from V and 5 from J, leaving 17 bases between them. The CDR3 nucleotides are TGTGCCAGTAGTATCGGTCGACAGAGGGCAGACGAGCAGTACTTC. This translates into CASSIGRQRADEQYF.

V is TRBV5-1 and J is TRBJ2-1; maybe TRBD1 (5 bases). The V gene's germline CDR1 is SGHRS and CDR2 YFSETQ. The CDR3 runs 13 residues. V was pared by 4 bases and J by 8 bases, with 13 bases between. As DNA, the CDR3 is TGCGCCAGCAGCGGGGCTACGTTGGATGAGCAGTTCTTC. Residues: CASSGATLDEQFF. Drawing the rest from reference TRBV5-1 and TRBJ2-1, the complete variable domain is KAGVTQTPRYLIKTRGQQVTLSCSPISGHRSVSWYQQTPGQGLQFLFEYFSETQRNKGNFPGRFSGRQFSNSRSEMNVSTLELGDSALYLCASSGATLDEQFFGPGTRLTVL.

The rearrangement joins TRBV5-4 to TRBJ2-3; D may be TRBD2 (6 bases). The germline V gene has CDR1 SGHNT and CDR2 YYREEE (reference sequence). V lost 0 bases to trimming and J lost 1 base, with 9 bases between them. CDR3 length: 15 residues. CDR3 DNA: TGTGCCAGCAGCTTGGGATCGGGGGGCACAGATACGCAGTATTTT. It encodes CASSLGSGGTDTQYF.

This clone was detected once. CDR3 sequence (DNA): TGCGCCAGCAGCCCTGAATCCCTACGAACCGGGGAGCTGTTTTTT. Amino acids: CASSPESLRTGELFF. V usage is TRBV5-1 and J usage is TRBJ2-2; no clear D gene. The CDR3 is made up of 15 amino acids. CDR1 and CDR2 from the germline V gene are SGHRS and YFSETQ. Trimming cost V 4 bases and J 5 bases, with 15 bases left between them. The full variable domain, in which reference TRBV5-1 and TRBJ2-2 provide the parts outside the CDR3, is KAGVTQTPRYLIKTRGQQVTLSCSPISGHRSVSWYQQTPGQGLQFLFEYFSETQRNKGNFPGRFSGRQFSNSRSEMNVSTLELGDSALYLCASSPESLRTGELFFGEGSRLTVL.

Worth noting for this clone: Other DNA sequences from this sample encode an identical CDR3 as well. J is TRBJ1-1 and V is TRBV30, with D unresolved. Per germline, CDR1 GTSNPN and CDR2 SVGIG (reference sequence). The CDR3 loop spans 13 amino acids. V gave up 0 bases and J gave up 4 bases, with 9 bases separating them. The CDR3 here is CAWSVSEGTEAFF. In DNA form, the CDR3 reads TGTGCCTGGAGTGTCTCAGAGGGCACTGAAGCTTTCTTT.

V is TRBV5-4 and J is TRBJ2-1; TRBD2 matches 10 bases. This CDR3 contains 16 residues. CDR1 and CDR2 from the germline V gene are SGHNT and YYREEE (reference sequence). V lost 0 bases to trimming and J lost 4 bases; unmatched junction nucleotides: 4. The CDR3 nucleotides read TGTGCCAGCAGCTTGGGGGTACTAGCGGGGTACAATGAGCAGTTCTTC. Translation gives CASSLGVLAGYNEQFF.

The CDR3 DNA follows: TGTGCCAGTCACGATCCAGGGAAGAGCACCGGGGAGCTGTTTTTT. Protein product: CASHDPGKSTGELFF. The genes are TRBV7-9 and TRBJ2-2, with D perhaps matching TRBD1 (5 bases). Deletions cut 9 bases from V and 4 bases from J, with 18 bases between. This CDR3 spans 15 amino acids. CDR1 and CDR2 (germline): SEHNR, FQNEAQ (reference sequence).

The chain carries TRBV7-9 and TRBJ2-7; D gene unclear. The germline V gene has CDR1 SEHNR and CDR2 FQNEAQ (reference sequence). The CDR3 is 12 amino acids. Trimming stripped 3 bases from V and 6 bases from J, with 9 bases between. The CDR3 loop is CASSFKVGEQYF. CDR3 coding DNA: TGTGCCAGCAGCTTTAAGGTGGGCGAGCAGTACTTC. The complete variable domain, with remaining parts taken from reference TRBV7-9 and TRBJ2-7, reads DTGVSQNPRHKITKRGQNVTFRCDPISEHNRLYWYRQTLGQGPEFLTYFQNEAQLEKSRLLSDRFSAERPKGSFSTLEIQRTEQGDSAMYLCASSFKVGEQYFGPGTRLTVT.

The rearrangement joins TRBV19 to TRBJ1-1; TRBD1 aligns across 7 bases. J lost 2 bases, V lost 4 bases, and 7 bases had no gene match. Germline-derived CDR1 and CDR2 are LNHDA and SQIVND (reference sequence). The CDR3 has 15 amino acids. CDR3 nucleotide sequence: TGTGCCAGTAGTACACACCGGGACAGTAACACTGAAGCTTTCTTT. Its translation: CASSTHRDSNTEAFF.

A remark on this clone: A read error may account for a junction end that differs from germline. V is TRBV6-1 and J is TRBJ1-5; 7 bases are shared with TRBD1. Germline V gene lookup returns CDR1 MNHNS and CDR2 SASEGT. This CDR3 spans 15 amino acids. The CDR3 loop reads CASRDRLYSNQSQHF. In DNA, the CDR3 is TGTGCCAGTCGGGACAGATTATATAGCAATCAGTCCCAGCATTTT.

The J gene is TRBJ2-1, the V gene TRBV7-9; a possible D gene is TRBD1 (5 bases). CDR3 length: 15 residues. Looked up from germline, CDR1 is SEHNR and CDR2 is FQNEAQ (reference sequence). Between the trimmed V and J ends, which lost 4 bases and 7 bases, there was a span of 17 bases. The CDR3 is CASSYRSPSRNEQFF. The CDR3 DNA sequence: TGTGCCAGCAGCTACAGGTCCCCAAGTAGGAATGAGCAGTTCTTC. The full variable domain, in which reference TRBV7-9 and TRBJ2-1 provide the parts outside the CDR3, is DTGVSQNPRHKITKRGQNVTFRCDPISEHNRLYWYRQTLGQGPEFLTYFQNEAQLEKSRLLSDRFSAERPKGSFSTLEIQRTEQGDSAMYLCASSYRSPSRNEQFFGPGTRLTVL.

The chain couples TRBV7-2 to TRBJ1-1; D is undetermined. Germline V gene sequence: CDR1 SGHTA, CDR2 FQGNSA. Between the trimmed V and J ends, which lost 4 bases and 6 bases, there was a span of 12 bases. This CDR3 is built from 13 residues. The DNA of the CDR3 is TGTGCCAGCAGCTACCGGGCGCGCCCTGAAGCTTTCTTT. It codes for CASSYRARPEAFF.

The genes are TRBV5-4 and TRBJ2-1; tentatively, D is TRBD2 (6 bases). This CDR3 region has 18 residues. Trimming stripped 3 bases from V and 0 bases from J, with 19 bases between. Germline CDR1 is SGHNT and CDR2 is YYREEE (reference sequence). The CDR3 DNA is TGTGCCAGCAGCTCAACCCCCCTAGCGACGAGCTCCTACAATGAGCAGTTCTTC. Amino acids: CASSSTPLATSSYNEQFF.

The chain joins TRBV6-1 to TRBJ2-7; 9 positions agree with TRBD1. With V trimmed by 6 bases and J by 6 bases, 9 bases remained unmatched. The germline V gene encodes CDR1 MNHNS and CDR2 SASEGT. The CDR3 consists of 14 residues. In nucleotides, the CDR3 is TGTGCCAGCAGGAGGGGGACAGGGATCCGCGAGCAGTACTTC. This encodes CASRRGTGIREQYF.

The chain employs TRBV7-9 and TRBJ2-1; tentatively, D is TRBD2 (6 bases). V lost 5 bases and J lost 1, with 18 bases in between. This CDR3 is 17 amino acids long. Germline values: CDR1 SEHNR, CDR2 FQNEAQ (reference sequence). The CDR3: CASSPPSGSGSYNEQFF. The DNA of the CDR3 is TGTGCCAGCAGCCCCCCGTCCGGGAGTGGATCCTACAATGAGCAGTTCTTC.

This clone has a single count. The chain uses TRBV18 and TRBJ2-7; the D is unclear. V was cut by 6 bases and J by 3 bases, with 18 bases left in between. From germline, CDR1 is KGHSH and CDR2 LQKENI. CDR3 size: 15 residues. DNA for the CDR3: TGTGCCAGCTCTTCGACTGGGGTAGGGTTCTACGAGCAGTACTTC. Its translation: CASSSTGVGFYEQYF.